There are many counts of the clone carrying this TCR beta chain. Time point here: before trial treatment. The germline gives CDR1 SGHDN, CDR2 FVKESK. The CDR3 has 12 residues. The V end lost 0 bases, the J end lost 8 bases, and 6 bases lay between the germline ends. First-strand cDNA used TRAV- and TRBV-specific primers, covering alpha and beta chains. With a V-primer adapter and a constant-region primer, TCRs were amplified for 20 to 25 PCR cycles. TCRdb re-derived calls from the reads in MiXCR, one entry per CDR3 protein. The repertoire includes fewer than 95,000 distinct CDR3 sequences, 9% to 9.5% of them detected once, and around 1% sits in the top ten. The sample originates from a study of low-dose radiotherapy and immunotherapy resistance in tumors.

The sample in question was PBMCs, obtained before treatment. The source is a male donor with prostate cancer. The chain is built from TRBV14 and TRBJ2-3; D is undetermined. This CDR3 is CASSQDPSTQYF. The CDR3 coding sequence is TGTGCCAGCAGCCAAGATCCGAGTACGCAGTATTTT. The full variable domain, its missing parts supplied by reference TRBV14 and TRBJ2-3, is EAGVTQFPSHSVIEKGQTVTLRCDPISGHDNLYWYRRVMGKEIKFLLHFVKESKQDESGMPNNRFLAERTGGTYSTLKVQPAELEDSGVYFCASSQDPSTQYFGPGTRLTVL.